This TCR beta chain was obtained from a study of T cells in Graves' hyperthyroidism and ophthalmopathy. For the study at large: The authors collected peripheral blood at initial diagnosis, before any treatment. Whole-study findings and limits: Among clonotypes expanded in thyroid above 0.001, most were also found in blood. Ophthalmopathy cases were set apart from stable hyperthyroidism by a 13 V-J model.

Turning to this clonotype: Its target is unknown.

The TCR beta CDR3 regions underwent amplification using RNA transcripts as the source. First-round RT-PCR of the TCR CDR3 relied on the HTBI primer set. Each CDR3 protein gets one entry after TCRdb re-called the multiplex PCR reads with MiXCR. The sample contains 650,000 to 750,000 distinct CDR3 sequences, 14% of which appear only once. In germline, CDR1 is SQVTM, CDR2 ANQGSEA. Trimming took off 4 bases at V and 5 bases at J, with 8 bases between the two ends. The CDR3 runs 12 residues. Every diagnosis used clinical symptoms, serum thyroxine and TRAb, thyroid ultrasound and orbital computed tomography.

This receptor was identified in a woman younger than 35 with Graves' hyperthyroidism. Sequencing was performed on blood. The rearrangement links TRBV29-1 to TRBJ2-2; either TRBD1 or TRBD2 may fit D (5 bases each). The chain's CDR3 is CSVGGITGELFF. CDR3 bases: TGCAGCGTTGGGGGGATAACCGGGGAGCTGTTTTTT.